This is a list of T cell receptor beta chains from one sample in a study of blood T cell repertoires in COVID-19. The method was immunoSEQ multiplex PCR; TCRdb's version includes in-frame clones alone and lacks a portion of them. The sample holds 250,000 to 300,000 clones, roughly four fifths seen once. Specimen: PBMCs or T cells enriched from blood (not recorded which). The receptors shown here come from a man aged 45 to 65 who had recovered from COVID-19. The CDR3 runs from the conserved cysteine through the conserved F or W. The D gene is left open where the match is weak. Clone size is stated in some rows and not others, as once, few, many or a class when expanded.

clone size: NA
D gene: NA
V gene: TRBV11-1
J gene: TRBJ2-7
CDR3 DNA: TGTGCCAGCACCCTACGGGGTTCCTACGAGCAGTACTTC
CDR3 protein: CASTLRGSYEQYF

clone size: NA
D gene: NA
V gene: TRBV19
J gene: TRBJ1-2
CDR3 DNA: TGTGCCAGTAAAGGGAACAGGCCTGAAGATAACTATGGCTACACCTTC
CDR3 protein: CASKGNRPEDNYGYTF

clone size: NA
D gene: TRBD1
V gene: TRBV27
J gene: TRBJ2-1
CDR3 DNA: TGTGCCAGCAGACCAAATACAGGGGGCTCCTACAATGAGCAGTTCTTC
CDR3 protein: CASRPNTGGSYNEQFF

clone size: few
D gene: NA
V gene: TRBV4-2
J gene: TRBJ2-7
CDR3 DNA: TGTGCCAGCAGCCAAATCCTAGGCCCGCCTAACTACGAGCAGTACTTC
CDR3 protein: CASSQILGPPNYEQYF

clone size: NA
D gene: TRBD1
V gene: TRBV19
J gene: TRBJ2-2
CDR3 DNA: TGTGCCAGTAGTATGAGGGGGACAGCGGACACCGGGGAGCTGTTTTTT
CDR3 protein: CASSMRGTADTGELFF

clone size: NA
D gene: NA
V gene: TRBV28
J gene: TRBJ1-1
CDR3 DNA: TGTGCCAGCAGTTTGCCTGGACAGCTGAACACTGAAGCTTTCTTT
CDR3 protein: CASSLPGQLNTEAFF

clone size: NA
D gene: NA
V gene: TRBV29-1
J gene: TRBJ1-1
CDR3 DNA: TGCAGCGTTGAAGATAGGTCCCAGGCTGAAGCTTTCTTT
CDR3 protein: CSVEDRSQAEAFF

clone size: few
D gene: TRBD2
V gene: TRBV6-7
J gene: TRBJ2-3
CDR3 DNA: TGTGCCCGCGGGGGACTAGCGGCATACACAGATACGCAGTATTTT
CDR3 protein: CARGGLAAYTDTQYF

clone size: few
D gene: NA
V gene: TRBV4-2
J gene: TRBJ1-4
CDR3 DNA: TGTGCCAGCAGCCAAGATTGGGAGGCGAAGCTGTTTTTT
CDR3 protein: CASSQDWEAKLFF

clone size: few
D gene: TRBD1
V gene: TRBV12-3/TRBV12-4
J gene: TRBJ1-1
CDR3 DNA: TGTGCCAGCAGTGGGGACAGTTACACTGAAGCTTTCTTT
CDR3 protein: CASSGDSYTEAFF

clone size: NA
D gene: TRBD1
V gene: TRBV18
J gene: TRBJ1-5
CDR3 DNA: TGTGCCAGCTCACTCGACAGGGACGGTCAGCCCCAGCATTTT
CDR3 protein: CASSLDRDGQPQHF

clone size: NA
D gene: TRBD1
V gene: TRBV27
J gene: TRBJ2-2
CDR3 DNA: TGTGCCAGCAGTATACAGGGGGCTGGGACCGGGGAGCTGTTTTTT
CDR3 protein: CASSIQGAGTGELFF

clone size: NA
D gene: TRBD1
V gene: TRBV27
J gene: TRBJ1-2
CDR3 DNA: TGTGCCAGCTCCTTGGCAGGGGGAAGGCATGGCTACACCTTC
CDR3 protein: CASSLAGGRHGYTF

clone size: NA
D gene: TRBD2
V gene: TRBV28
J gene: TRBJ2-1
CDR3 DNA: TGTGCCAGCAGTCCCAGGACTAGCGGGAGGTCCCACAATGAGCAGTTCTTC
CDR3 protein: CASSPRTSGRSHNEQFF

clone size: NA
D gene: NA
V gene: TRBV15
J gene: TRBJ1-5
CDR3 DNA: TGTGCCACCAGCAGAGATTGGGGGGGTGAGGGAGTCGCCAATCAGCCCCAGCATTTT
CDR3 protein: CATSRDWGGEGVANQPQHF

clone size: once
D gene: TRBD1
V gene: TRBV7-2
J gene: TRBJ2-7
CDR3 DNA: TGTGCCAGCAGCCAGCGACAGGGGTTTTACGAGCAGTACTTC
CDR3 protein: CASSQRQGFYEQYF

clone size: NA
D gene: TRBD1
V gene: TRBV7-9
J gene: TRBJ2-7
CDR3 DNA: TGTGCCAGCAGCTCTGACAGGGGGCAGAGGGGCAAATACGAGCAGTACTTC
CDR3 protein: CASSSDRGQRGKYEQYF

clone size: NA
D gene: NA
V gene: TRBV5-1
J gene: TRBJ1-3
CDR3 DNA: TGCGCCAGCAGCTATGCCGGGACATCCTCTGGAAACACCATATATTTT
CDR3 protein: CASSYAGTSSGNTIYF

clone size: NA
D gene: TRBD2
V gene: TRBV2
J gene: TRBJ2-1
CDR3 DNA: TGTGCCAGCAGTTTAGCGGGGGGCACTATATACAATGAGCAGTTCTTC
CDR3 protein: CASSLAGGTIYNEQFF

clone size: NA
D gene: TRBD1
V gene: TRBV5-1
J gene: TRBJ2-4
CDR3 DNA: TGCGCCAGCAGCTTGGCAGGGGGCGCGGCCAAAAACATTCAGTACTTC
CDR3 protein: CASSLAGGAAKNIQYF

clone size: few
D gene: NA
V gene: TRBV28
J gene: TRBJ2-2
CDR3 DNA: TGTGCCAGCATCCCGTCGTCAGAAACCGGGGAGCTGTTTTTT
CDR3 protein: CASIPSSETGELFF

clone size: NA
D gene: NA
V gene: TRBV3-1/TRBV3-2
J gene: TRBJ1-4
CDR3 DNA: TGTGCCAGCGTGGGACACACGAGGAAACTGTTTTTT
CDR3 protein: CASVGHTRKLFF

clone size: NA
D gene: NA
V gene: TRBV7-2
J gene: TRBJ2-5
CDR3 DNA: TGTGCCAGCAGCAGAATGGTAGTCAGGGTGGAGACCCAGTACTTC
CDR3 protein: CASSRMVVRVETQYF

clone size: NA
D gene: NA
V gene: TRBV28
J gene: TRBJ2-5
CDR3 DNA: TGTGCCAGCAGTCGAGGGTCCATCGAGACCCAGTACTTC
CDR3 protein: CASSRGSIETQYF

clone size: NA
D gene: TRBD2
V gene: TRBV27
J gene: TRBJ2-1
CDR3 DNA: TGTGCCAGCAGTTGGACTAGCGGGGGCTCCAATGAGCAGTTCTTC
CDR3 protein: CASSWTSGGSNEQFF

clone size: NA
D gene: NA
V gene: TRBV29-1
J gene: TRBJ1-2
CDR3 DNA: TGCAGCGTTAAGGAGGACAGTTCTAACTATGGCTACACCTTC
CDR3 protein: CSVKEDSSNYGYTF

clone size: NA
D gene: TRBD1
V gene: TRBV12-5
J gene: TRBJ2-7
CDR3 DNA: TGTGCTAGTGGCCGTCGGACAGGGGGGGACGAGCAGTACTTC
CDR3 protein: CASGRRTGGDEQYF

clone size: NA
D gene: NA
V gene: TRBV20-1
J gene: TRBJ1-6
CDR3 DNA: TGCAGTGCTAGAGCTTCTTCGCCCCTCCACTTT
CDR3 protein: CSARASSPLHF

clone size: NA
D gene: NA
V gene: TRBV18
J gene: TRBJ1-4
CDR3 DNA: TGTGCCAGCTCACCACCCGGCAGGGCTGAAAAACTGTTTTTT
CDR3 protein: CASSPPGRAEKLFF

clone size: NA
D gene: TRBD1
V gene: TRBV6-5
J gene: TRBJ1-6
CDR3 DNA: TGTGCCAGCAGGAACAGGGGGAAATCACCCCTCCACTTT
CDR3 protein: CASRNRGKSPLHF

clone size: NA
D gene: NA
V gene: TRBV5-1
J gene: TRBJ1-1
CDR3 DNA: TGCGCCAGCAGCTTGATTGGGGGGGCCACTGAAGCTTTCTTT
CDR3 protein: CASSLIGGATEAFF

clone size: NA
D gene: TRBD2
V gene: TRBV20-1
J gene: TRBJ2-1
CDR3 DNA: TGCAGTGCTAGTCTGCTAGCGGGGGGGCCTAATGAGCAGTTCTTC
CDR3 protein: CSASLLAGGPNEQFF

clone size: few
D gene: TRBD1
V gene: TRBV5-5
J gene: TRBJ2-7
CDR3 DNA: TGTGCCAGCAGCTCTCCGGGACAGTTTTCGGATCAGTACTTC
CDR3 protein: CASSSPGQFSDQYF

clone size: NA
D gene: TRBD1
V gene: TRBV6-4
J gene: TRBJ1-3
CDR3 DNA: TGTGCCAGCAGCCCCGAGGGGGCTATTGGAAACACCATATATTTT
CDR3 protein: CASSPEGAIGNTIYF

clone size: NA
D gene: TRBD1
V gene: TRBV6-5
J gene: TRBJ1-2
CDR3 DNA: TGTGCCAGCAGTTACTGGGACAGGAACTCTAACTATGGCTACACCTTC
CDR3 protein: CASSYWDRNSNYGYTF